This T cell receptor (beta chain) was recorded in a study of beta chain features in type 1 diabetes. Expressed TCRB transcripts got sequenced, as all isolated RNA was reverse transcribed. Deep immunoSEQ sequencing covered naive, central memory and regulatory T cell samples. The protocol was immunoSEQ multiplex PCR, while the TCRdb copy is restricted to in-frame clones and leaves out a portion. The table records around 320,000 clones, about 14% of them present only once. Overall study results and limits: Individuals with type 1 diabetes displayed fewer insertions and more deletions at VDJ junctions.

Remarks on this clone: Its antigen is currently unknown.

Every sorted population was more than 95% pure. The source of this sequence is a man younger than 45 in good health. Sequenced sample: central memory CD4+ T cells from blood.

CDR3 in DNA: TGTGCCAGCAGCCCCAGCCCTCAGGGGGTGGCTTTCTTT. Its translation: CASSPSPQGVAFF. V usage is TRBV9 and J usage is TRBJ1-1; TRBD1 aligns across 7 bases. The CDR3 spans 13 residues. From germline, CDR1 is SGDLS and CDR2 YYNGEE. V dropped 4 bases and J dropped 11; count of bases not matched to a gene: 11.